These 32 T cell receptor beta chains originate from one sample sequenced in a study of PD-1 blockade in classical Hodgkin lymphoma. TCRdb keeps only in-frame clones here, not all; method: immunoSEQ multiplex PCR. The sample shows about 98,000 clones, roughly 92% of them seen only once. All patients experienced relapse after autologous stem cell transplantation, and brentuximab vedotin exposure was variable. Here the sequenced sample was peripheral blood mononuclear cells (PBMCs), taken at baseline. These receptors were collected from a human donor with classical Hodgkin lymphoma.

The gene calls are TRBV28 and TRBJ2-2; no reliable D call. V shed 5 bases and J shed 4 bases, with 8 bases lying between them. Germline CDR1 reads MDHEN; CDR2 reads SYDVKM. The CDR3 covers 13 residues. CDR3 sequence (DNA): TGTGCCAGCAGTGTTCACAGCACCGGGGAGCTGTTTTTT. This translates into CASSVHSTGELFF.

V gene TRBV6-1 combines with J gene TRBJ1-1; no firm D call. Trimming cost V 8 bases and J 1 base, with 11 bases left between them. Germline loops: CDR1 MNHNS, CDR2 SASEGT. This CDR3 region has 13 residues. The CDR3 region is CASLALGNTEAFF. The CDR3 DNA sequence: TGTGCCAGCCTCGCCTTAGGGAACACTGAAGCTTTCTTT.

The chain recombines TRBV10-3 with TRBJ2-5, with D perhaps matching TRBD1 or TRBD2 (7 bases each). The V end was cut by 4 bases, the J end by 4 bases, with 10 bases between. Germline lookup yields CDR1 ENHRY and CDR2 SYGVKD. This CDR3 contains 13 residues. The CDR3 bases are TGTGCCATCAGTGCAGGGGGGGGAGAGACCCAGTACTTC. This sequence encodes CAISAGGGETQYF.

The V and J genes are TRBV6-6 and TRBJ1-5; D is possibly TRBD1 (5 bases). V shed 7 bases and J shed 2 bases, with 12 bases lying between them. Germline-derived CDR1 and CDR2 are MNHNY and SVGAGI (reference sequence). The CDR3 totals 14 residues. The CDR3 is CASTSGAGNQPQHF. CDR3 DNA sequence: TGTGCCAGCACATCCGGGGCGGGCAATCAGCCCCAGCATTTT.

This clone has only one observation. The rearrangement links TRBV27 to TRBJ2-1; 7 positions agree with TRBD2. There are 14 residues in the CDR3. J was trimmed by 3 bases and V by 5 bases; bases with no gene match: 4. The germline V gene encodes CDR1 MNHEY and CDR2 SMNVEV (reference sequence). The CDR3 region has the DNA TGTGCCAGCAGTCACCGGGACTACTACAATGAGCAGTTCTTC. Amino acid sequence: CASSHRDYYNEQFF.

V usage is TRBV6-1 and J usage is TRBJ2-7; D may correspond to TRBD1 or TRBD2 (7 bases each). Trimming removed 4 bases at V and 0 bases at J, with 19 bases between. Germline CDR1 MNHNS, CDR2 SASEGT. The CDR3 is made up of 17 amino acids. CDR3 DNA sequence: TGTGCCAGCAGTGTAAGGGGGGGATGGGACAGCTCCTACGAGCAGTACTTC. This gives the protein CASSVRGGWDSSYEQYF.

V is TRBV25-1 and J is TRBJ2-1; D is possibly TRBD1 (6 bases). The CDR3 contains 14 residues. In germline, CDR1 is MGHDK, CDR2 SYGVNS. Trimming removed 4 bases from V and 8 bases from J, with 15 bases in between. This CDR3 is CASSGWDNWHEQFF. In DNA form, the CDR3 reads TGTGCCAGCAGTGGCTGGGACAACTGGCATGAGCAGTTCTTC.

The CDR3 here is CASSLRGRPEQYF. CDR3 DNA sequence: TGTGCCAGCAGTTTAAGGGGTCGGCCCGAGCAGTACTTC. The V and J genes are TRBV27 and TRBJ2-7; D might be TRBD1 (5 bases). In germline, CDR1 is MNHEY, CDR2 SMNVEV (reference sequence). The CDR3 consists of 13 residues. V lost 2 bases and J lost 6, with 11 bases in between.

This chain joins TRBV6-1 and TRBJ2-1, with D tentatively TRBD1 (6 bases). The CDR3 sequence is 14 residues long. V lost 4 bases and J 5 bases, leaving 12 bases between the germline ends. Looked up from germline, CDR1 is MNHNS and CDR2 is SASEGT. The CDR3 reads CASSVGTQNNEQFF. The CDR3 coding sequence is TGTGCCAGCAGTGTCGGGACACAAAACAATGAGCAGTTCTTC.

This clone was picked up a small number of times. V usage is TRBV25-1 and J usage is TRBJ2-2; D is unresolved. The CDR3 is 11 residues long. Trimming stripped 3 bases from V and 6 bases from J, with 2 bases between. Per the germline V gene, CDR1 is MGHDK and CDR2 is SYGVNS. CDR3 sequence (DNA): TGTGCCAGCAGTGACCCCGGGGAGCTGTTTTTT. Amino acids: CASSDPGELFF.

The chain is built from TRBV27 and TRBJ2-3, with D perhaps matching TRBD1 or TRBD2 (5 bases each). The germline V gene has CDR1 MNHEY and CDR2 SMNVEV (reference sequence). The CDR3 contains 12 residues. With 1 base removed from V and 6 bases from J, the gap between germline ends came to 5 bases. Here the CDR3 reads CASSLWGDTQYF. CDR3 bases: TGTGCCAGCAGTTTATGGGGGGATACGCAGTATTTT.

CDR3 nucleotide sequence: TGTGCCAGCAGGCCCGGACTAGCGGGAGACAATGAGCAGTTCTTC. Its translation: CASRPGLAGDNEQFF. V is TRBV6-6 and J is TRBJ2-1; 13 nucleotides align to TRBD2. J lost 5 bases, V lost 6 bases, and 4 bases had no gene match. This CDR3 comprises 15 residues. The germline V gene encodes CDR1 MNHNY and CDR2 SVGAGI (reference sequence).

The V and J genes are TRBV12-5 and TRBJ1-1; 7 nucleotides agree with TRBD1. Trimming took 5 bases from V and 7 from J; bases not matched to a gene: 4. Germline V gene lookup returns CDR1 LGHNT and CDR2 FRNRAP. This CDR3 contains 12 residues. This CDR3 reads CASGPRQGEAFF. The CDR3 DNA follows: TGTGCTAGTGGTCCCAGACAGGGTGAAGCTTTCTTT. The full variable domain, rest sourced from reference TRBV12-5 and TRBJ1-1, is DARVTQTPRHKVTEMGQEVTMRCQPILGHNTVFWYRQTMMQGLELLAYFRNRAPLDDSGMPKDRFSAEMPDATLATLKIQPSEPRDSAVYFCASGPRQGEAFFGQGTRLTVV.

J is TRBJ2-1 and V is TRBV5-1; 9 bases agree with TRBD2. The germline V gene has CDR1 SGHRS and CDR2 YFSETQ. This CDR3 has 17 amino acids. The ends lost 0 bases at V and 7 bases at J; junction bases unmatched: 11. Written as DNA, the CDR3 is TGCGCCAGCAGCTTGGCCAGGGGCGGGAGGGCCGGGAATGAGCAGTTCTTC. This gives the protein CASSLARGGRAGNEQFF.

The V call is TRBV7-9, the J call TRBJ2-5, with TRBD2 matching over 13 bases. Germline V gene sequence: CDR1 SEHNR, CDR2 FQNEAQ (reference sequence). CDR3 size: 17 residues. Germline trimming cut 0 bases from V and 5 bases from J; bases unmatched to any gene: 6. In DNA, the CDR3 is TGTGCCAGCAGCTTAGCAGGACTAGCGGGAGTAAGGGAGACCCAGTACTTC. Its protein product is CASSLAGLAGVRETQYF.

The rearrangement joins TRBV27 to TRBJ2-1, with 14 nucleotides matching TRBD2. J lost 4 bases, V lost 6 bases, and 8 bases had no gene match. Per germline, CDR1 MNHEY and CDR2 SMNVEV (reference sequence). The CDR3 consists of 17 residues. This CDR3 is CASRPGTSGSWYNEQFF. CDR3 nucleotides: TGTGCCAGCAGACCCGGGACTAGCGGGAGTTGGTACAATGAGCAGTTCTTC.

In DNA, the CDR3 is TGTGCCAGCAGTTTCCTTAGGGGGAGGAATGAAAAACTGTTTTTT. It yields the protein CASSFLRGRNEKLFF. This chain uses TRBV27 with TRBJ1-4, with D perhaps TRBD1 (6 bases). Trimming stripped 3 bases from V and 5 bases from J, with 13 bases between. CDR1 is MNHEY, CDR2 SMNVEV, per germline (reference sequence). The CDR3 spans 15 residues.

This chain links TRBV11-2 with TRBJ2-3; D gene uncertain. Germline V lookup: CDR1 SGHAT, CDR2 FQNNGV. The ends were cut back, 4 bases at V and 1 base at J, with 6 bases in the middle. The CDR3 length is 13 residues. CDR3 nucleotides: TGTGCCAGCAGCTCCCGGGGCACAGATACGCAGTATTTT. Its protein product is CASSSRGTDTQYF. The full variable domain, completed using reference TRBV11-2 and TRBJ2-3, is EAGVAQSPRYKIIEKRQSVAFWCNPISGHATLYWYQQILGQGPKLLIQFQNNGVVDDSQLPKDRFSAERLKGVDSTLKIQPAKLEDSAVYLCASSSRGTDTQYFGPGTRLTVL.

The chain is built from TRBV11-2 and TRBJ2-7; 9 nucleotides agree with TRBD2. Per the germline V gene, CDR1 is SGHAT and CDR2 is FQNNGV. The CDR3 loop spans 15 amino acids. The junction had 6 bases not matched to a gene; V was cut back by 3 bases and J by 3 bases. The CDR3 region has the DNA TGTGCCAGCAGCTTCCTAGTAGCGGGAGACTACGAGCAGTACTTC. It encodes CASSFLVAGDYEQYF.

The chain couples TRBV10-2 to TRBJ2-1; D may match TRBD1 or TRBD2 (5 bases each). Trimming pared 3 bases from V and 9 bases from J, leaving 12 bases between. The CDR3 totals 13 residues. Germline-derived CDR1 and CDR2 are WSHSY and SAAADI. CDR3 sequence (DNA): TGCGCCAGCAGTGAATTGGGGGAGAGTGAGCAGTTCTTC. This encodes CASSELGESEQFF.

The rearrangement uses TRBV10-3 and TRBJ1-3; possibly TRBD1 for D (5 bases). There are 15 residues in the CDR3. Germline CDR1 and CDR2: ENHRY and SYGVKD. V gave up 5 bases and J gave up 0 bases, with 11 bases separating them. CDR3 loop: CAISPGHSSGNTIYF. The CDR3 region has the DNA TGTGCCATCAGTCCAGGGCACAGCTCTGGAAACACCATATATTTT.

J is TRBJ1-3 and V is TRBV6-5; a weak D match, TRBD1 (5 bases). Trimming took 3 bases from V and 4 from J, leaving 16 bases between them. The CDR3 extends over 16 amino acids. Germline CDR1 MNHEY, CDR2 SVGAGI. The CDR3 DNA follows: TGTGCCAGCAGTTATGACCGACAGATCTGGGGAAACACCATATATTTT. Protein sequence: CASSYDRQIWGNTIYF.

The chain carries TRBV19 and TRBJ2-2; 12 bases are shared with TRBD2. The CDR3 is made up of 18 amino acids. The junction had 8 bases not matched to a gene; V was cut back by 4 bases and J by 2 bases. CDR1 is LNHDA, CDR2 SQIVND, per germline (reference sequence). The CDR3 DNA is TGTGCCAGTAGTAGCACTCTAGCGGGAGGGGGTAACACCGGGGAGCTGTTTTTT. Translated: CASSSTLAGGGNTGELFF.

The gene calls are TRBV30 and TRBJ2-6; TRBD1 agrees at 7 bases. Per germline, CDR1 GTSNPN and CDR2 SVGIG (reference sequence). J lost 2 bases, V lost 2 bases, and 9 bases had no gene match. The CDR3 is 17 amino acids. The CDR3 DNA reads TGTGCCTGGAGTTTGCGACAGGGAAGAGCTGGGGCCAACGTCCTGACTTTC. It encodes CAWSLRQGRAGANVLTF.

The chain links TRBV19 to TRBJ1-5, with D possibly matching TRBD1 (6 bases). Germline CDR1 and CDR2: LNHDA and SQIVND (reference sequence). V lost 5 bases to trimming and J lost 4 bases, with 15 bases between them. The CDR3 has 15 amino acids. This CDR3 reads CASSPWGAINQPQHF. CDR3 sequence (DNA): TGTGCCAGTAGTCCCTGGGGGGCGATAAATCAGCCCCAGCATTTT.

V usage is TRBV6-5 and J usage is TRBJ2-5; D gene uncertain. V was clipped by 2 bases and J by 2 bases, with 9 bases between them. The germline V gene encodes CDR1 MNHEY and CDR2 SVGAGI. The CDR3 length is 14 residues. The CDR3 sequence: CASSYGRRQETQYF. DNA for the CDR3: TGTGCCAGCAGTTACGGACGGCGGCAAGAGACCCAGTACTTC.

The genes are TRBV19 and TRBJ2-6, with D unresolved. The germline CDR1 and CDR2 sequences are LNHDA and SQIVND (reference sequence). The CDR3 length is 14 residues. V lost 3 bases, J lost 1 base, and 4 bases lay in between. CDR3 bases: TGTGCCAGTAGTATCCGGTCTGGGGCCAACGTCCTGACTTTC. This gives the protein CASSIRSGANVLTF.

This chain uses TRBV4-2 with TRBJ2-5; 9 bases agree with TRBD2. The V gene's germline CDR1 is LGHNA and CDR2 YNFKEQ. V trimming: 2 bases; J trimming: 1 base; junction bases outside the gene matches: 5. This CDR3 has 16 residues. CDR3 region: CASSQRLAGFQETQYF. CDR3 nucleotide sequence: TGTGCCAGCAGCCAAAGGCTAGCGGGGTTCCAAGAGACCCAGTACTTC.

The chain links TRBV4-1 to TRBJ1-5; tentatively, D is TRBD1 (5 bases). CDR1 and CDR2 from the germline V gene are MGHRA and YSYEKL. V was cut by 3 bases and J by 6 bases, with 15 bases left in between. This CDR3 spans 15 amino acids. CDR3 nucleotides: TGCGCCAGCAGCCACCGCAGGGATTTGAGTCAGCCCCAGCATTTT. Its protein is CASSHRRDLSQPQHF.

The chain employs TRBV7-9 and TRBJ1-3; 7 bases match TRBD1. Per germline, CDR1 SEHNR and CDR2 FQNEAQ (reference sequence). The CDR3 spans 15 residues. J gave up 5 bases and V 5 bases, and 9 bases lay outside the gene matches. This CDR3 reads CASSRDRGQRNTIYF. For the CDR3, the DNA is TGTGCCAGCAGCCGAGACCGGGGACAGCGAAACACCATATATTTT.

The chain has TRBV6-6 and TRBJ1-2; D is possibly TRBD1 (6 bases). This CDR3 is built from 14 residues. V lost 5 bases to trimming and J lost 7 bases, with 17 bases between them. Germline CDR1 and CDR2: MNHNY and SVGAGI (reference sequence). The CDR3 DNA sequence: TGTGCCAGCAGTCCTACCCACAGGGAGGGTGGCTACACCTTC. It translates to CASSPTHREGGYTF.

J is TRBJ1-3 and V is TRBV4-1; perhaps TRBD1 as D (6 bases). Between the trimmed V and J ends, which lost 1 base and 4 bases, there was a span of 11 bases. The CDR3 consists of 15 residues. Germline V gives CDR1 MGHRA, CDR2 YSYEKL. CDR3 sequence (DNA): TGCGCCAGCAGCCAAGGAGGGGGTCCGGGAAACACCATATATTTT. This sequence encodes CASSQGGGPGNTIYF.